Listed below are T cell receptor beta chains from one sample, sequenced in a study of T-cell memory formation after mild COVID-19. TCRdb used MiXCR to reprocess the 5' RACE reads, holding one entry per CDR3 protein. This sample has about 470,000 distinct CDR3 sequences, with roughly 18% found just once. Sequencing was performed on PBMCs or a T cell subset sorted from them (not recorded which). These receptors were collected from an adult woman who had mild COVID-19 (a few samples of this study predate the infection). Cell type and time point are not known. The CDR3 runs from the conserved cysteine through the conserved F or W. The D gene is left open where the match is weak. Some rows have no size entry. The others give once, few or many, or a class for an expanded clone.

j_call	d_call	clone_size	v_call	cdr3_aa	cdr3_nt
TRBJ1-2	.	.	TRBV6-1	CASHDRFNYGYTF	TGTGCCAGCCACGACAGATTTAACTATGGCTACACCTTC
TRBJ2-2	TRBD1	.	TRBV7-7	CASSPGQINTGELFF	TGTGCCAGCAGCCCGGGACAGATAAACACCGGGGAGCTGTTTTTT
TRBJ2-7	TRBD1	few	TRBV19	CASRLLTGGEQYF	TGTGCCAGTAGGCTTCTAACAGGGGGCGAGCAGTACTTC
TRBJ2-3	.	.	TRBV7-9	CASNRDPQGDTQYF	TGTGCCAGCAACCGGGACCCCCAGGGAGATACGCAGTATTTT
TRBJ2-2	.	many	TRBV5-1	CASSFMTGGNTGELFF	TGCGCCAGCAGCTTCATGACCGGGGGTAACACCGGGGAGCTGTTTTTT
TRBJ2-5	TRBD2	.	TRBV7-9	CASSLVVLSEAGVQETQYF	TGTGCCAGCAGCTTAGTCGTGCTCTCGGAAGCGGGAGTCCAAGAGACCCAGTACTTC
TRBJ2-1	.	few	TRBV12-3/TRBV12-4	CASSLALIVGEQFF	TGTGCCAGCAGTTTAGCGCTAATCGTGGGTGAGCAGTTCTTC
TRBJ2-1	.	few	TRBV12-3/TRBV12-4	CASSWDLGYNEQFF	TGTGCCAGCAGCTGGGACCTAGGATACAATGAGCAGTTCTTC
TRBJ1-1	.	.	TRBV11-3	CASSLDSGRNTEAFF	TGTGCCAGCAGCTTAGATTCGGGAAGGAACACTGAAGCTTTCTTT
TRBJ2-1	TRBD2	.	TRBV5-6	CASSFRAGSSYNEQFF	TGTGCCAGCAGCTTTAGAGCGGGGAGCTCCTACAATGAGCAGTTCTTC
TRBJ2-5	.	.	TRBV19	CASRDQETQYF	TGTGCCAGCAGGGATCAAGAGACCCAGTACTTC
TRBJ1-1	.	many	TRBV5-1	CASSLSTSMNTEAFF	TGCGCCAGCAGCTTATCGACATCTATGAACACTGAAGCTTTCTTT
TRBJ2-5	.	few	TRBV11-2	CASRASLGAPPETQYF	TGTGCCAGCAGAGCCAGCTTGGGAGCCCCCCCAGAGACCCAGTACTTC
TRBJ1-6	TRBD1	.	TRBV11-3	CASQGVGVGPLHF	TGTGCCAGTCAGGGGGTCGGGGTCGGGCCCCTCCACTTT
TRBJ2-7	.	many	TRBV7-8	CASSPGGGGYEQYF	TGTGCCAGCAGCCCAGGGGGAGGGGGATACGAGCAGTACTTC
TRBJ2-5	TRBD1	.	TRBV19	CASSGVTGAETQYF	TGTGCCAGTAGTGGGGTCACAGGGGCAGAGACCCAGTACTTC
TRBJ2-7	TRBD1	.	TRBV5-1	CASSLLQGTWEQYF	TGCGCCAGCAGCTTGTTACAGGGGACCTGGGAGCAGTACTTC
TRBJ1-6	.	many	TRBV5-1	CASSLEALSSYNSPLHF	TGCGCCAGCAGCTTGGAAGCACTAAGCTCCTATAATTCACCCCTCCACTTT
TRBJ2-3	.	.	TRBV9	CASSAPGTPHTQYF	TGTGCCAGCAGCGCCCCGGGGACCCCCCATACGCAGTATTTT
TRBJ2-7	TRBD1	many	TRBV5-1	CASSRTGSYEQYF	TGTGCCAGCAGCCGGACAGGGTCCTACGAGCAGTACTTC
TRBJ2-7	.	.	TRBV7-8	CASSSREGAAEQYF	TGTGCCAGCAGCTCCCGTGAGGGAGCTGCAGAGCAGTACTTC
TRBJ2-5	.	.	TRBV24-1	CATSDSAPYQETQYF	TGTGCCACCAGTGATTCGGCCCCTTACCAAGAGACCCAGTACTTC
TRBJ1-4	TRBD1	.	TRBV18	CASSPTGTGGNEKLFF	TGTGCCAGCTCACCAACCGGGACAGGGGGCAATGAAAAACTGTTTTTT
TRBJ2-7	TRBD1	.	TRBV5-1	CASSQGQNSYEQYF	TGCGCCAGCAGCCAGGGACAGAACTCCTACGAGCAGTACTTC
TRBJ1-5	TRBD1	few	TRBV7-8	CASSPAGTGDNQPQHF	TGTGCCAGCAGCCCGGCCGGGACAGGGGACAATCAGCCCCAGCATTTT
TRBJ2-3	.	few	TRBV5-1	CASSLSRREISDTQYF	TGCGCCAGCAGCTTGTCGCGTCGGGAAATCTCAGATACGCAGTATTTT
TRBJ2-7	TRBD2	.	TRBV7-8	CASNLPAGAGGPVHEQYF	TGTGCCAGCAACCTACCGGCCGGGGCGGGAGGGCCCGTTCACGAGCAGTACTTC
TRBJ2-1	.	many	TRBV7-9	CASSLALGSDEQFF	TGTGCCAGCAGCTTAGCGTTGGGTTCCGATGAGCAGTTCTTC
TRBJ2-7	.	few	TRBV7-3	CASSLKQVSYEQYF	TGTGCCAGCAGCTTGAAACAGGTTTCCTACGAGCAGTACTTC
TRBJ2-1	.	.	TRBV7-9	CASSVLSDEQFF	TGTGCCAGCAGCGTTCTCAGCGATGAGCAGTTCTTC
TRBJ2-1	.	few	TRBV4-2	CASSQDLQVYEQFF	TGTGCCAGCAGCCAGGATCTCCAGGTCTATGAGCAGTTCTTC
TRBJ2-4	.	many	TRBV7-2	CASSLAGPGKNIQYF	TGTGCCAGCAGCTTAGCGGGTCCGGGCAAAAACATTCAGTACTTC
TRBJ2-1	TRBD1	few	TRBV6-5	CASSRSQGAYEQFF	TGTGCCAGCAGCCGTTCGCAGGGGGCATATGAGCAGTTCTTC
TRBJ1-2	.	few	TRBV6-2/TRBV6-3	CASSYSYLGPGVYGYTF	TGTGCCAGCAGTTACTCGTATCTCGGTCCAGGCGTCTATGGCTACACCTTC
TRBJ2-7	.	few	TRBV29-1	CSVPNNYEQYF	TGCAGCGTTCCCAACAACTACGAGCAGTACTTC
TRBJ2-5	TRBD2	.	TRBV20-1	CSARAAGGETQYF	TGCAGTGCTAGGGCGGCGGGAGGAGAGACCCAGTACTTC
TRBJ2-2	TRBD1	.	TRBV12-3/TRBV12-4	CASRTTGVNTGELFF	TGTGCCAGCAGGACGACAGGGGTGAACACCGGGGAGCTGTTTTTT
TRBJ2-3	.	.	TRBV6-5	CASSYPGNTQYF	TGTGCCAGCAGTTACCCGGGAAATACGCAGTATTTT
TRBJ1-5	.	.	TRBV21-1	CASRLARFQPQHF	TGTGCCAGCAGATTAGCCAGGTTTCAGCCCCAGCATTTT
TRBJ2-3	.	few	TRBV6-5	CASRSVVAQYF	TGTGCCAGCAGGAGCGTGGTTGCGCAGTATTTT
TRBJ1-1	.	few	TRBV25-1	CASSELGPYTEAFF	TGTGCCAGCAGTGAATTAGGCCCTTACACTGAAGCTTTCTTT
TRBJ2-3	.	.	TRBV4-3	CASSQDVSRGMDTQYF	TGCGCCAGCAGCCAAGATGTCTCTCGTGGGATGGATACGCAGTATTTT
TRBJ1-2	.	few	TRBV11-2	CASSPPYGYTF	TGTGCCAGCAGCCCCCCCTATGGCTACACCTTC
TRBJ1-1	.	few	TRBV5-1	CASSSRTGQLSTEAFF	TGCGCCAGCAGCTCCCGAACCGGACAGTTGAGCACTGAAGCTTTCTTT
TRBJ1-3	.	few	TRBV4-1	CASSQTDRYSGNTIYF	TGCGCCAGCAGCCAAACCGACAGATACTCTGGGAACACCATATATTTT
TRBJ2-7	.	few	TRBV18	CASSQLDSYEQYF	TGTGCCAGCTCACAGCTGGATTCCTACGAGCAGTACTTC
TRBJ2-7	.	few	TRBV7-9	CASSLDTYEYEQYF	TGTGCCAGCAGCTTGGACACTTACGAATACGAGCAGTACTTC
TRBJ1-5	.	few	TRBV12-3/TRBV12-4	CASSFNGVMAQHF	TGTGCCAGCAGTTTTAATGGGGTGATGGCCCAGCATTTT
TRBJ1-5	TRBD1	.	TRBV12-3/TRBV12-4	CASKWDRTRQPQHF	TGTGCCAGCAAGTGGGACAGGACGCGACAGCCCCAGCATTTT
TRBJ2-1	TRBD2	few	TRBV7-9	CASSSWGGGVDNEQFF	TGTGCCAGCAGCTCCTGGGGGGGAGGGGTCGACAATGAGCAGTTCTTC
TRBJ1-5	.	few	TRBV15	CATSRGSKSGPQHF	TGTGCCACCAGCAGAGGAAGCAAGAGTGGGCCCCAGCATTTT
TRBJ1-3	.	few	TRBV4-1	CASSAAPSYSIYF	TGCGCCAGCAGCGCTGCTCCCAGTTATTCCATATATTTT
TRBJ2-1	.	many	TRBV4-1	CASSRDPTYNEQFF	TGCGCCAGCAGCAGGGACCCAACCTACAATGAGCAGTTCTTC
TRBJ1-1	TRBD1	few	TRBV19	CASTPQGPPMNTEAFF	TGTGCCAGTACCCCACAGGGGCCACCAATGAACACTGAAGCTTTCTTT
TRBJ2-3	TRBD1	.	TRBV24-1	CATSDLEVQGVTTDTQYF	TGTGCCACCAGTGATTTGGAGGTCCAGGGGGTCACCACAGATACGCAGTATTTT
TRBJ2-7	.	few	TRBV14	CASSQRTVSYEQYF	TGTGCCAGCAGCCAAAGGACAGTTTCCTACGAGCAGTACTTC
TRBJ2-1	TRBD2	.	TRBV24-1	CATSAETSVDEQFF	TGTGCCACCAGTGCCGAGACTAGCGTGGATGAGCAGTTCTTC
TRBJ1-1	.	.	TRBV10-3	CAISGVFGGTEAFF	TGTGCCATCAGTGGGGTGTTTGGGGGCACTGAAGCTTTCTTT
TRBJ1-5	.	few	TRBV6-2/TRBV6-3	CASSTWTDGPQHF	TGTGCCAGCAGTACCTGGACCGACGGGCCCCAGCATTTT
TRBJ2-1	.	few	TRBV7-7	CASSLGQDPSYNEQFF	TGTGCCAGCAGCTTAGGGCAGGACCCCTCCTACAATGAGCAGTTCTTC